This TCR beta chain stems from a study of radiotherapy plus CTLA-4 blockade in lung cancer. A few counts support this clone. This table comes from immunoSEQ multiplex PCR, and its TCRdb copy is limited to in-frame clones, with some not included. Of about 62,000 clones listed, 65% to 85% are singletons. The CDR3 is 14 residues long. The genes are TRBV21-1 and TRBJ2-2; TRBD1 reflects the table's D call only, with no check against the DNA. TRBV21-1 is designated a pseudogene. This specimen was peripheral blood, taken from a patient treated with radiotherapy plus ipilimumab. This TCR was recovered from a human donor with non-small cell lung cancer who had a complete response to radiotherapy plus ipilimumab. Written as DNA, the CDR3 is TGTGCCAGCAGCATACAGGGGGACACCGGGGAGCTGTTTTTT. The encoded protein is CASSIQGDTGELFF.